Presented here are 26 T cell receptor beta chains from one specimen sequenced in a study of blood T cell repertoires in COVID-19. TCRdb keeps only in-frame clones here, not all; method: immunoSEQ multiplex PCR. The data show 150,000 to 200,000 clones, 83% seen once. Sequencing was performed on peripheral blood. Source of these receptors: a human donor in a cohort sampled during active COVID-19.

This chain connects TRBV27 to TRBJ1-5; 9 bases align to TRBD1. This CDR3 comprises 16 residues. The trim removed 6 bases at V and 2 bases at J, leaving 8 bases unmatched. Germline CDR1 and CDR2: MNHEY and SMNVEV (reference sequence). The CDR3 DNA sequence: TGTGCCAGCAGAATAACGACAGGGGGTCGCAATCAGCCCCAGCATTTT. This translates into CASRITTGGRNQPQHF.

V is TRBV6-5 and J is TRBJ1-1, with D hard to call. Germline values: CDR1 MNHEY, CDR2 SVGAGI. The V and J ends lost 5 bases and 5 bases respectively, with 12 bases between them. CDR3 size: 13 residues. In DNA form, the CDR3 reads TGTGCCAGCAGTCCCCCGATAACTACTGAAGCTTTCTTT. Translating gives CASSPPITTEAFF.

The V gene is TRBV29-1, the J gene TRBJ1-2; tentatively, D is TRBD1 (6 bases). Between the trimmed V and J ends, which lost 5 bases and 4 bases, there was a span of 14 bases. The CDR3 sequence is 13 residues long. Germline values: CDR1 SQVTM, CDR2 ANQGSEA. The CDR3 DNA follows: TGCAGCGTTCCGACAGGAGGTAGCTATGGCTACACCTTC. Translating it yields CSVPTGGSYGYTF.

The chain couples TRBV24-1 to TRBJ2-1; TRBD2 matches at 12 bases. CDR1 is KGHDR, CDR2 SFDVKD, per germline. V trimming: 4 bases; J trimming: 4 bases; junction bases outside the gene matches: 4. The CDR3 consists of 16 residues. The CDR3: CATSDRTSGIYNEQFF. The CDR3 DNA sequence: TGTGCCACCAGTGACCGGACTAGCGGGATATACAATGAGCAGTTCTTC.

The chain is built from TRBV2 and TRBJ2-7; D gene ambiguous. CDR3 size: 11 residues. The ends were cut back, 5 bases at V and 3 bases at J, with 5 bases in the middle. Germline loops: CDR1 SNHLY, CDR2 FYNNEI. The CDR3 nucleotides are TGTGCCAGCAGTCCAGGCTACGAGCAGTACTTC. Amino acids: CASSPGYEQYF.

The V call is TRBV27, the J call TRBJ2-1; tentative D call: TRBD1 (6 bases). This CDR3 is 13 amino acids long. Germline V gene sequence: CDR1 MNHEY, CDR2 SMNVEV (reference sequence). The V end was cut by 7 bases, the J end by 5 bases, with 12 bases between. The chain's CDR3 is CASKGHVNNEQFF. Here the CDR3 DNA reads TGTGCCAGCAAGGGACACGTAAACAATGAGCAGTTCTTC.

The V gene is TRBV18, the J gene TRBJ1-5, with TRBD1 as a possible D gene (5 bases). The germline CDR1 and CDR2 sequences are KGHSH and LQKENI. V lost 3 bases and J 3 bases, leaving 12 bases between the germline ends. This CDR3 is built from 15 residues. Written as DNA, the CDR3 is TGTGCCAGCTCACCTCCCTCAGGGAACAATCAGCCCCAGCATTTT. Translating gives CASSPPSGNNQPQHF. The full variable domain, with the rest looked up from reference TRBV18 and TRBJ1-5, is NAGVMQNPRHLVRRRGQEARLRCSPMKGHSHVYWYRQLPEEGLKFMVYLQKENIIDESGMPKERFSAEFPKEGPSILRIQQVVRGDSAAYFCASSPPSGNNQPQHFGDGTRLSIL.

The table lists this clone with a few counts. The chain couples TRBV3-1 (or the pseudogene TRBV3-2) to TRBJ1-6, with 9 bases aligning to TRBD1. The V gene's germline CDR1 is LGHDT and CDR2 YNNKEL (reference sequence). This CDR3 has 13 residues. J gave up 9 bases and V 5 bases, and 2 bases lay outside the gene matches. Here the CDR3 reads CASSWDRVSPLHF. CDR3 DNA: TGTGCCAGCAGCTGGGACAGGGTTTCACCCCTCCACTTT.

This clone was counted once. In DNA form, the CDR3 reads TGTGCCAGCAGTTTTATGAGGACTGAAGCTTTCTTT. Translation gives CASSFMRTEAFF. The chain combines TRBV12-3 or TRBV12-4 with TRBJ1-1, with no clear D. The CDR3 covers 12 residues. V gave up 3 bases and J gave up 5 bases, with 7 bases separating them.

The J gene is TRBJ1-5, the V gene TRBV4-3; tentatively, D is TRBD1 (6 bases). Germline assignment: CDR1 LGHNA and CDR2 YSLEER. The CDR3 covers 18 residues. The ends were cut back, 0 bases at V and 4 bases at J, with 19 bases in the middle. This chain's CDR3 is CASSQEWQAGGRNQPQHF. In DNA form, the CDR3 reads TGCGCCAGCAGCCAAGAATGGCAGGCGGGGGGCCGTAATCAGCCCCAGCATTTT.

The chain combines TRBV5-1 with TRBJ2-7, with 7 positions matching TRBD1. With 4 bases clipped from V and 4 bases from J, the junction kept 14 bases outside the gene matches. This CDR3 comprises 16 residues. CDR1 and CDR2 (germline): SGHRS, YFSETQ. Written as DNA, the CDR3 is TGCGCCAGCAGCCGAACGACAGGGATAGGGGGATACGAGCAGTACTTC. Amino acids: CASSRTTGIGGYEQYF.

The V and J genes are TRBV4-1 and TRBJ2-6; D is unclear. Germline V CDR1 and CDR2: MGHRA, YSYEKL. The length of the CDR3 is 16 residues. V was trimmed by 3 bases and J by 0 bases, leaving 9 bases between them. The CDR3 sequence: CASSQFTSSGANVLTF. CDR3 coding DNA: TGCGCCAGCAGCCAGTTTACAAGCTCTGGGGCCAACGTCCTGACTTTC.

The chain has TRBV11-3 and TRBJ1-1; possible D gene TRBD1, 5 bases. V was pared by 7 bases and J by 1 base, with 7 bases between. CDR1 and CDR2 (germline): SGHNT, YENEEA. This CDR3 comprises 12 residues. The CDR3 protein is CASKGQNTEAFF. CDR3 sequence (DNA): TGTGCCAGCAAGGGGCAGAACACTGAAGCTTTCTTT.

CDR3 sequence (DNA): TGTGCCAGCAGTGCGGGACGGGGGTATAATTCACCCCTCCACTTT. Amino acids: CASSAGRGYNSPLHF. This sequence joins TRBV25-1 and TRBJ1-6; tentatively, D is TRBD1 (5 bases). Per germline, CDR1 MGHDK and CDR2 SYGVNS. V lost 4 bases to trimming and J lost 4 bases, with 11 bases between them. CDR3 size: 15 residues.

The J gene is TRBJ1-5, the V gene TRBV27; 10 nucleotides agree with TRBD1. The germline CDR1 and CDR2 sequences are MNHEY and SMNVEV (reference sequence). CDR3 length: 16 residues. V shed 4 bases and J 2 bases; nucleotides not matched to a gene: 5. The CDR3 nucleotides are TGTGCCAGCAGTTGGGACAGGGGTGGAGGCAATCAGCCCCAGCATTTT. It translates to CASSWDRGGGNQPQHF.

The rearrangement uses TRBV10-1 and TRBJ2-7; D remains ambiguous. The CDR3 extends over 12 amino acids. The germline V gene has CDR1 WNHNN and CDR2 SYGVQD (reference sequence). The germline V and J ends were trimmed by 4 bases and 7 bases, with 11 bases remaining between them. This CDR3 reads CASSGANSEQYF. CDR3 sequence (DNA): TGCGCCAGCAGTGGGGCTAACAGTGAGCAGTACTTC.

The chain couples TRBV7-9 to TRBJ2-2; TRBD1 aligns across 8 bases. This CDR3 has 16 amino acids. J was trimmed by 1 base and V by 5 bases; bases with no gene match: 6. Germline-derived CDR1 and CDR2 are SEHNR and FQNEAQ (reference sequence). The CDR3 region has the DNA TGTGCCAGCAGCGTCTTCGGACAGGGGAACACCGGGGAGCTGTTTTTT. Protein sequence: CASSVFGQGNTGELFF.

The J gene is TRBJ1-1, the V gene TRBV2; 10 bases map to TRBD1. Trimming took 4 bases from V and 7 from J; bases not matched to a gene: 6. This CDR3 has 14 amino acids. Germline V lookup: CDR1 SNHLY, CDR2 FYNNEI. CDR3 sequence (DNA): TGTGCCAGCAGTGTGGACAGGGGGAGTGGTGAAGCTTTCTTT. Its protein product is CASSVDRGSGEAFF.

The V and J genes are TRBV27 and TRBJ2-7; TRBD1 matches 8 bases. Unmatched junction bases numbered 10, after V lost 1 base and J lost 5 bases. The germline V gene has CDR1 MNHEY and CDR2 SMNVEV (reference sequence). The CDR3 runs to 16 residues. CDR3 region: CASSLWGQVSRNEQYF. In DNA form, the CDR3 reads TGTGCCAGCAGTTTATGGGGACAGGTTTCGCGGAACGAGCAGTACTTC.

This chain links TRBV19 with TRBJ1-5, with 8 bases matching TRBD1. The germline gives CDR1 LNHDA, CDR2 SQIVND (reference sequence). V was clipped by 8 bases and J by 0 bases; unmatched bases: 9. The CDR3 covers 16 residues. The CDR3 region is CASAQGAGNSNQPQHF. The CDR3 bases are TGTGCCAGTGCCCAGGGGGCTGGGAATAGCAATCAGCCCCAGCATTTT.

This sequence joins TRBV5-1 and TRBJ1-5; 7 positions agree with TRBD1. V was clipped by 5 bases and J by 2 bases; unmatched bases: 4. CDR1 and CDR2 (germline): SGHRS, YFSETQ. The CDR3 totals 14 residues. DNA for the CDR3: TGCGCCAGCAGGACCGGGACAGGCAATCAGCCCCAGCATTTT. This encodes CASRTGTGNQPQHF.

This chain connects TRBV7-2 to TRBJ2-4; 8 bases align to TRBD2. Germline V gene lookup returns CDR1 SGHTA and CDR2 FQGNSA. J was trimmed by 7 bases and V by 5 bases; bases with no gene match: 10. The CDR3 has 15 amino acids. The CDR3, as DNA: TGTGCCAGCAGCCCACCCGGACTAGCACTTAACATTCAGTACTTC. Protein sequence: CASSPPGLALNIQYF.

This chain connects TRBV7-9 to TRBJ2-4; D call uncertain. The CDR3 has 16 residues. V lost 1 base to trimming and J lost 0 bases, with 10 bases between them. Per germline, CDR1 SEHNR and CDR2 FQNEAQ (reference sequence). CDR3 in DNA: TGTGCCAGCAGCTTAGGATCACAGATAGCCAAAAACATTCAGTACTTC. It specifies CASSLGSQIAKNIQYF.

This clone was observed a handful of times. The chain carries TRBV15 and TRBJ1-5, with D perhaps matching TRBD1 (5 bases). The V end lost 1 base, the J end lost 6 bases, and 10 bases lay between the germline ends. There are 14 residues in the CDR3. Germline loops: CDR1 LNHNV, CDR2 YYDKDF (reference sequence). This chain's CDR3 is CATSRARGGQPQHF. The CDR3 coding sequence is TGTGCCACCAGCAGAGCAAGGGGAGGTCAGCCCCAGCATTTT.

This clone was found once. The CDR3 DNA is TGTGCCAGTAGTCGCGAGGGGGCCACCTACGAGCAGTACTTC. Its protein is CASSREGATYEQYF. This sequence joins TRBV19 and TRBJ2-7; 7 nucleotides line up with TRBD1. Germline V gene lookup returns CDR1 LNHDA and CDR2 SQIVND (reference sequence). V was clipped by 5 bases and J by 2 bases; unmatched bases: 6. The CDR3 is 14 residues long.

The chain joins TRBV7-2 to TRBJ2-7; no clear D gene. Germline V lookup: CDR1 SGHTA, CDR2 FQGNSA. Trimming pared 7 bases from V and 0 bases from J, leaving 7 bases between. The CDR3 sequence is 12 residues long. CDR3 sequence: CASKQNSYEQYF. CDR3 sequence (DNA): TGTGCCAGCAAGCAAAACTCCTACGAGCAGTACTTC.